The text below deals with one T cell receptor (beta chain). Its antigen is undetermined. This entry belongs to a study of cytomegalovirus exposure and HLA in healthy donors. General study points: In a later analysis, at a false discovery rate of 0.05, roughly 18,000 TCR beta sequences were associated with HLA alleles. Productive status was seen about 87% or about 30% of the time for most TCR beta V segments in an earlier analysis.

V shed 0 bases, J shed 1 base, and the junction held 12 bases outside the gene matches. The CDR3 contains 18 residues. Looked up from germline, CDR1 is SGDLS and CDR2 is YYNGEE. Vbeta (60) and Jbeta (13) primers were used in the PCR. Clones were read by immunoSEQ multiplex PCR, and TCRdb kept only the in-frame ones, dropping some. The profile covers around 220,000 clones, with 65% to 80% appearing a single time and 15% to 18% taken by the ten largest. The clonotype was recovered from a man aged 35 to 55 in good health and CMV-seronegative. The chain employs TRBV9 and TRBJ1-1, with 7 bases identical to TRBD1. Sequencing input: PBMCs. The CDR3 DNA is TGTGCCAGCAGCGTAGAGGCAGGGGGGACGAAACCGAACACTGAAGCTTTCTTT. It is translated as CASSVEAGGTKPNTEAFF.